This T cell receptor (beta chain) derives from a study of regulatory T cells in long-lasting Graves disease. Study context: Antithyroid drug exposure in newly diagnosed Graves' patients had lasted under 3 months.

Assembly of TCR beta libraries relied on iRepertoire HTBI primers together with Arm-PCR of CDR3 regions. One entry per CDR3 protein results from TCRdb running MiXCR on the multiplex PCR reads. In the table there are roughly 350,000 distinct CDR3 sequences, 16% of which are singletons. Germline values: CDR1 SEHNR, CDR2 FQNEAQ (reference sequence). CDR3 length: 19 amino acids. After removal of 2 bases from V and 0 bases from J, the junction contained 15 bases not matched to a gene. This clonotype was detected only a few times. The time point was: newly diagnosed GD, antithyroid drugs for less than 3 months. The TCR library used RNA extracted from PBMCs. These data are also associated with another study on T cells in Graves' hyperthyroidism and ophthalmopathy. That work adds: TCR CDR3 underwent first-round RT-PCR with the HTBI primer set.

The rearrangement uses TRBV7-9 and TRBJ1-1, with 7 positions matching TRBD1. The sequenced sample was peripheral blood mononuclear cells (PBMCs), obtained at new diagnosis, from a patient treated with antithyroid drugs. This clonotype was obtained from a woman aged 18-29 years with Graves disease. CDR3 nucleotide sequence: TGTGCCAGCAGCTTAAATTGGGGGGGACAGCTCACTATGAACACTGAAGCTTTCTTT. This translates into CASSLNWGGQLTMNTEAFF.